One sample yielded the 22 T cell receptor beta chains listed below, sequenced in a study of breast tumors, draining lymph nodes, adjacent tissues. One entry per CDR3 protein results from TCRdb running MiXCR on the multiplex PCR reads. The sample lists under 350,000 distinct CDR3 sequences, 30% to 35% seen once, with about 1% in the top ten. The lymph nodes were axillary draining lymph nodes from breast cancer patients. The sequencing input was axillary lymph node tissue. Receptors originate from a female donor with breast cancer. Some clones in this sample may be carry-over from other donors' samples.

A note on this clonotype: A much larger clone lies a single base off, so this may be a read error. The rearrangement joins TRBV11-2 to TRBJ2-1, with 12 bases matching TRBD2. This CDR3 contains 13 residues. Germline V CDR1 and CDR2: SGHAT, FQNNGV. V dropped 2 bases and J dropped 11; count of bases not matched to a gene: 1. The CDR3 region is CASSLLAGGKQFF. CDR3 coding DNA: TGTGCCAGCAGCTTACTAGCGGGAGGGAAGCAGTTCTTC.

This clonotype was observed many times. The CDR3 region is CSARDLRLHNEQFF. The CDR3 region has the DNA TGCAGTGCTAGAGATTTGCGGCTCCACAATGAGCAGTTCTTC. The chain combines TRBV20-1 with TRBJ2-1, with D unresolved. Germline lookup yields CDR1 DFQATT and CDR2 SNEGSKA (reference sequence). Trimming left V 0 bases short and J 5 bases short, with 11 bases between. The CDR3 extends over 14 amino acids.

This clonotype occurred many times. This sequence joins TRBV30 and TRBJ2-2; no reliable D call. The CDR3 totals 15 residues. The germline gives CDR1 GTSNPN, CDR2 SVGIG (reference sequence). With 2 bases removed from V and 1 base from J, the gap between germline ends came to 11 bases. The CDR3: CAWSTRIMNTGELFF. CDR3 bases: TGTGCCTGGAGTACTCGGATCATGAACACCGGGGAGCTGTTTTTT.

The sample holds many counts of this clonotype. The chain uses TRBV20-1 and TRBJ2-3, with 9 bases lining up with TRBD2. The CDR3 is 16 residues long. The germline gives CDR1 DFQATT, CDR2 SNEGSKA (reference sequence). Trimming cost V 3 bases and J 0 bases; bases outside gene matches: 7. The CDR3 DNA is TGCAGTGCTAGTCTTGGACTAGCGTCTAGCACAGATACGCAGTATTTT. Encoded protein: CSASLGLASSTDTQYF.

This clonotype was seen ten or more times. The chain has TRBV6-6 and TRBJ2-6, with 7 bases matching TRBD1. Germline CDR1 and CDR2: MNHNY and SVGAGI (reference sequence). V lost 0 bases to trimming and J lost 0 bases; unmatched junction nucleotides: 5. The CDR3 extends over 18 amino acids. Here the CDR3 reads CASSYSDRWYSGANVLTF. The CDR3, as DNA: TGTGCCAGCAGTTACTCGGACAGGTGGTACTCTGGGGCCAACGTCCTGACTTTC.

This clonotype was picked up many times. In DNA form, the CDR3 reads TGTGCCAGCAGTTTACGACTAGCGGGAACGTCGGGAGAGACCCAGTACTTC. This translates into CASSLRLAGTSGETQYF. The chain employs TRBV12-3 or TRBV12-4 and TRBJ2-5, with TRBD2 matching over 11 bases. V dropped 2 bases and J dropped 4; count of bases not matched to a gene: 9. CDR3 length: 17 amino acids.

For this clonotype: One end of the junction fails to match germline, which may point to a read error. This chain connects TRBV7-2 to TRBJ2-2, with D perhaps matching TRBD2 (5 bases). This CDR3 is built from 15 residues. Germline CDR1 reads SGHTA; CDR2 reads FQGNSA. The CDR3 DNA is TGTGCCAGCAGCTTACAAGGTTTGAACACCGGGGAGCCGTTTTTT. Translation gives CASSLQGLNTGEPFF.

This clonotype was recorded at least ten times. The chain couples TRBV20-1 to TRBJ2-2, with TRBD2 matching 8 bases. The ends lost 1 base at V and 3 bases at J; junction bases unmatched: 10. Germline loops: CDR1 DFQATT, CDR2 SNEGSKA (reference sequence). The CDR3 has 17 residues. CDR3 sequence (DNA): TGCAGTGCTAGAGTGGTGCGGGGGGACCTCGACACCGGGGAGCTGTTTTTT. This gives the protein CSARVVRGDLDTGELFF.

The table lists this clonotype with many counts. The V and J genes are TRBV2 and TRBJ2-5; 9 nucleotides match TRBD2. Unmatched junction bases numbered 7, after V lost 4 bases and J lost 7 bases. Germline V gene data show CDR1 as SNHLY and CDR2 as FYNNEI. This CDR3 spans 14 amino acids. This CDR3 is CASSASSGIGTQYF. CDR3 coding DNA: TGTGCCAGCAGTGCTTCTAGCGGGATCGGGACCCAGTACTTC.

At least ten counts were recorded for this clonotype. The gene calls are TRBV7-9 and TRBJ2-7; no reliable D call. The CDR3 has 14 residues. Germline CDR1 is SEHNR and CDR2 is FQNEAQ (reference sequence). V was cut by 0 bases and J by 2 bases, with 8 bases left in between. This CDR3 reads CASSLAVGTYEQYF. CDR3 DNA sequence: TGTGCCAGCAGCTTAGCTGTCGGAACCTACGAGCAGTACTTC.

This clonotype appeared many times. The V call is TRBV4-2, the J call TRBJ2-7; TRBD2 might be the D (5 bases). The CDR3 runs 13 residues. The germline V gene has CDR1 LGHNA and CDR2 YNFKEQ. Trimming cost V 3 bases and J 2 bases, with 8 bases left between them. CDR3 protein: CASSQPGTYEQYF. The CDR3 region has the DNA TGTGCCAGCAGCCAGCCGGGGACCTACGAGCAGTACTTC.

This clonotype was counted many times. The chain employs TRBV7-9 and TRBJ2-7; D not resolved. V lost 4 bases and J 7 bases, leaving 17 bases between the germline ends. Germline V gives CDR1 SEHNR, CDR2 FQNEAQ (reference sequence). This CDR3 has 14 amino acids. The CDR3 loop reads CASSSPEYLGEQYF. DNA for the CDR3: TGTGCCAGCAGCTCCCCGGAATACCTCGGGGAGCAGTACTTC.

V usage is TRBV7-2 and J usage is TRBJ2-1; tentatively, D is TRBD2 (6 bases). V was shortened by 5 bases and J by 0 bases, with 17 bases between the two germline ends. This CDR3 is 17 amino acids long. Germline-derived CDR1 and CDR2 are SGHTA and FQGNSA. Written as DNA, the CDR3 is TGTGCCAGCAGCCCCCGGGGGAGATGGACCTCCTACAATGAGCAGTTCTTC. Encoded protein: CASSPRGRWTSYNEQFF.

The J gene is TRBJ1-2, the V gene TRBV2; D may be TRBD1 (6 bases). The CDR3 spans 13 residues. Germline V CDR1 and CDR2: SNHLY, FYNNEI. V lost 3 bases and J 7 bases, leaving 12 bases between the germline ends. CDR3 in amino acids: CASSEGTSFGYTF. In DNA, the CDR3 is TGTGCCAGCAGTGAGGGGACAAGCTTTGGCTACACCTTC. Full variable domain (outside the CDR3, taken from reference TRBV2 and TRBJ1-2): EPEVTQTPSHQVTQMGQEVILRCVPISNHLYFYWYRQILGQKVEFLVSFYNNEISEKSEIFDDQFSVERPDGSNFTLKIRSTKLEDSAMYFCASSEGTSFGYTFGSGTRLTVV.

This clonotype was detected ten times or more. This rearrangement joins TRBV7-2 to TRBJ2-7; a weak D match, TRBD2 (5 bases). The germline V gene has CDR1 SGHTA and CDR2 FQGNSA. This CDR3 spans 16 amino acids. Trimming took 1 base from V and 5 from J, leaving 18 bases between them. Written as DNA, the CDR3 is TGTGCCAGCAGCTTAGTCACCCGGACCTTCGGGGACGAGCAGTACTTC. Amino acids: CASSLVTRTFGDEQYF.

This clonotype came up many times. The CDR3, as DNA: TGTGCCACCAGCAGAGATTCAGGCCATCCGGGCGAGCAGTACTTC. As protein: CATSRDSGHPGEQYF. The rearrangement joins TRBV15 to TRBJ2-7; no clear D. The germline V gene encodes CDR1 LNHNV and CDR2 YYDKDF (reference sequence). Trimming removed 0 bases at V and 6 bases at J, with 15 bases between. CDR3 size: 15 residues.

This clonotype has at least ten counts. V usage is TRBV7-2 and J usage is TRBJ1-2; no definite D call. CDR3 length: 15 amino acids. Trimming pared 0 bases from V and 6 bases from J, leaving 14 bases between. The germline gives CDR1 SGHTA, CDR2 FQGNSA. As DNA, the CDR3 is TGTGCCAGCAGCTTAGCGTTTAAAGGGCGTAATGGCTACACCTTC. Amino acids: CASSLAFKGRNGYTF.

This clonotype occurred many times. The J gene is TRBJ2-5, the V gene TRBV20-1; 8 bases match TRBD2. The CDR3 contains 13 residues. Unmatched junction bases numbered 10, after V lost 0 bases and J lost 13 bases. Per the germline V gene, CDR1 is DFQATT and CDR2 is SNEGSKA (reference sequence). The chain's CDR3 is CSARDPLKGLVYF. The CDR3 DNA reads as TGCAGTGCTAGAGATCCCCTGAAGGGACTAGTGTACTTC.

This chain connects TRBV5-5 to TRBJ2-5; no clear D gene. The CDR3 contains 12 residues. Germline V lookup: CDR1 SGHKS, CDR2 YYEKEE (reference sequence). The V end lost 4 bases, the J end lost 7 bases, and 11 bases lay between the germline ends. CDR3 in amino acids: CASSLRGLTQYF. Here the CDR3 DNA reads TGTGCCAGCAGCCTTCGCGGTTTGACCCAGTACTTC.

The sample holds many counts of this clonotype. This CDR3 is CASSLDGTGDTQYF. The CDR3 DNA reads as TGCGCCAGCAGCTTGGACGGGACAGGGGATACGCAGTATTTT. The chain combines TRBV5-1 with TRBJ2-3; 9 nucleotides line up with TRBD1. The CDR3 contains 14 residues. V trimming: 0 bases; J trimming: 6 bases; junction bases outside the gene matches: 2. The germline CDR1 and CDR2 sequences are SGHRS and YFSETQ.

In this sample, this clonotype turned up many times. The rearrangement joins TRBV27 to TRBJ1-6; unclear D gene. V was trimmed by 5 bases and J by 6 bases, leaving 5 bases between them. CDR1 MNHEY and CDR2 SMNVEV come from the germline V gene (reference sequence). The CDR3 consists of 12 residues. CDR3 bases: TGTGCCAGCAGTCTCAGTAATTCACCCCTCCACTTT. It yields the protein CASSLSNSPLHF.

This clonotype was seen a few times. This may come from a read error, since a much larger clone is one base off. The rearrangement joins TRBV6-4 to TRBJ2-2; possible D gene TRBD1, 6 bases. This CDR3 region has 15 residues. Trimming removed 5 bases at V and 4 bases at J, with 14 bases between. The germline V gene has CDR1 MRHNA and CDR2 SNTAGT. The CDR3 DNA sequence: TGTGCCAGCAGTCACACAGGGCGCAGCACCGGGGAGCTGTTTTTT. Encoded protein: CASSHTGRSTGELFF.